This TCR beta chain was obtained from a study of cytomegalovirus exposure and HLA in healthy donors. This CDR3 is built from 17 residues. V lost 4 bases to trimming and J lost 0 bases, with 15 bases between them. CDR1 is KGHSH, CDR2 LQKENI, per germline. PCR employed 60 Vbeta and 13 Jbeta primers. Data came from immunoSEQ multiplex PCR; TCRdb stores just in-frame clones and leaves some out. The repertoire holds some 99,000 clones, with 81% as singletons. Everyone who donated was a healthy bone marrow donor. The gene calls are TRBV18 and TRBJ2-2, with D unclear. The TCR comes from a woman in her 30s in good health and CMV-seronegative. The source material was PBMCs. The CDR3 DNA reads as TGTGCCAGCTCACAGCGCCAAGCCTACGCGAACACCGGGGAGCTGTTTTTT. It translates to CASSQRQAYANTGELFF.